The T cell receptor (beta chain) under discussion was sequenced for a study of post-analysis software for immune sequencing data. On the study more broadly: Secondary progressive, relapsing-remitting and progressive-relapsing multiple sclerosis were among the included disease courses.

Prepared TCR beta cDNA libraries contained unique molecular identifiers. Via MiXCR, TCRdb re-called the PCR reads, giving one row per CDR3 protein. The sample includes 170,000 or so distinct CDR3 sequences, 30% of them seen just once. Study findings and constraints: Controls showed significantly higher normalized Chao1 diversity than did multiple sclerosis patients. Patients had higher frequencies than controls of a handful of TRBV segments, including TRBV5-6, TRBV5-1 and TRBV20-1.

Trimming took 2 bases from V and 2 from J, leaving 13 bases between them. The CDR3 runs 16 residues. This clonotype has just a few counts. Its antigen remains unidentified. The rearrangement uses TRBV12-3 or TRBV12-4 and TRBJ2-4; the D is unclear. This sequence originates from a girl aged 10 to 17 with multiple sclerosis. Sequences were obtained from blood. CDR3 nucleotides: TGTGCCAGCAGTTTAATACACGGAGAGACCAAAAACATTCAGTACTTC. It translates to CASSLIHGETKNIQYF.